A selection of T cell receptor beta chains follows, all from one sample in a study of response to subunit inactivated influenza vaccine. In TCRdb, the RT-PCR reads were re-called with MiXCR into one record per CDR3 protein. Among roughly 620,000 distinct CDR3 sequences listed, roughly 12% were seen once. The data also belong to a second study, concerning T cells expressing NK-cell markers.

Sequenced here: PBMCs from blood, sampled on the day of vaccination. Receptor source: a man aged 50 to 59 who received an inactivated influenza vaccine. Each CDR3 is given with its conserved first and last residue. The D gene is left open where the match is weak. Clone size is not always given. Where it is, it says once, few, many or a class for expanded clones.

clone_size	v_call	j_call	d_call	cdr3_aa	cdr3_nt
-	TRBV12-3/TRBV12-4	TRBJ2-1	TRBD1	CASSRGTGRGGNEQFF	TGTGCCAGCAGCCGGGGGACAGGTAGGGGTGGCAATGAGCAGTTCTTC
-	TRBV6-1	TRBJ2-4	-	CASSDTGKPSKNIQYF	TGTGCCAGCAGTGATACGGGCAAACCTTCCAAAAACATTCAGTACTTC
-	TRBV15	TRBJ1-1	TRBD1	CATSRESPGTGNSEAFF	TGTGCCACCAGCAGAGAGAGTCCCGGGACAGGGAACTCTGAAGCTTTCTTT
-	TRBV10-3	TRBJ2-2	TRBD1	CAINGQGNTGELFF	TGTGCCATCAATGGACAGGGAAACACCGGGGAGCTGTTTTTT
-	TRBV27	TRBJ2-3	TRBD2	CAIRAGAATDTQYF	TGTGCCATCCGAGCGGGGGCAGCCACAGATACGCAGTATTTT
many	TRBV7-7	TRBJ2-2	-	CASSSTPGLIGELFF	TGTGCTAGCAGCTCAACCCCCGGGCTGATCGGGGAGCTGTTTTTT
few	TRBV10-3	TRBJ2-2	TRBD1	CATRLGQGVSGTGELFF	TGTGCCACGCGTCTGGGACAGGGTGTCAGTGGTACCGGGGAGCTGTTTTTT
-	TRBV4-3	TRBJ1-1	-	CASSQDKAGRAFF	TGCGCCAGCAGCCAAGATAAAGCGGGGAGGGCTTTCTTT
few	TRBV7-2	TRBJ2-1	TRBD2	CASSSGGVHFNEQFF	TGTGCCAGCAGCTCCGGGGGGGTCCATTTCAATGAGCAGTTCTTC
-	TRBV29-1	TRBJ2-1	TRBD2	CSVVASGYNEQFF	TGCAGCGTTGTTGCTAGCGGCTACAATGAGCAGTTCTTC
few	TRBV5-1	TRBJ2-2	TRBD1	CASSPPDRGNTGELFF	TGCGCCAGCAGCCCGCCGGACAGGGGGAACACCGGGGAGCTGTTTTTT
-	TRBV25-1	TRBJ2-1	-	CASSETTRGNEQFF	TGTGCCAGCAGTGAGACTACACGGGGGAATGAGCAGTTCTTC
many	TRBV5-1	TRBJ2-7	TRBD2	CASSLLAGAGYEQYF	TGCGCCAGCAGCTTGCTAGCGGGAGCTGGCTACGAGCAGTACTTC
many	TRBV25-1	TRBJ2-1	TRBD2	CASSGASGWYSYNEQFF	TGTGCCAGCAGTGGAGCTAGCGGGTGGTACTCCTACAATGAGCAGTTCTTC
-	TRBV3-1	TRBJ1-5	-	CASSQEGKQGQPQHF	TGTGCCAGCAGCCAAGAAGGGAAGCAAGGGCAGCCCCAGCATTTT
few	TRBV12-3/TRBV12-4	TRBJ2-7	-	CASSRPGTSYEQYF	TGTGCCAGCAGTCGTCCAGGGACCTCCTACGAGCAGTACTTC
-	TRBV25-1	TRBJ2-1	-	CASSASFSGAQPYNEQFF	TGTGCCAGCAGTGCCTCTTTTTCAGGCGCTCAACCCTACAATGAGCAGTTCTTC
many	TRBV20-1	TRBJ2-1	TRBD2	CSASGTSGLNEQFF	TGCAGTGCTTCCGGGACTAGCGGGCTCAATGAGCAGTTCTTC
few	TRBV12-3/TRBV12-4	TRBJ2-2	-	CASRPSVGGELFF	TGTGCCAGCAGGCCGAGTGTGGGCGGGGAGCTGTTTTTT
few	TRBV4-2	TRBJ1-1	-	CASSPRGTSNTEAFF	TGTGCCAGCAGCCCCCGGGGAACCTCGAACACTGAAGCTTTCTTT
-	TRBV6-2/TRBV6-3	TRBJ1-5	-	CASSYYGSGHQPQHF	TGTGCCAGCAGTTACTACGGATCGGGCCATCAGCCCCAGCATTTT
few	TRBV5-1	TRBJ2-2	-	CASSPVTNTGELFF	TGCGCCAGCAGCCCAGTTACAAACACCGGGGAGCTGTTTTTT
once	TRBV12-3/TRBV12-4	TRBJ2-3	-	CASTPPRFSGTDTQYF	TGTGCCAGCACCCCCCCCCGGTTTAGCGGCACAGATACGCAGTATTTT
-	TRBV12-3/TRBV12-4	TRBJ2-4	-	CASNLGLAKNIQYF	TGTGCCAGCAATTTGGGGCTAGCCAAAAACATTCAGTACTTC
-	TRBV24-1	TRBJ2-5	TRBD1	CATSDRDSIQETQYF	TGTGCCACCAGTGACCGGGACAGTATCCAAGAGACCCAGTACTTC
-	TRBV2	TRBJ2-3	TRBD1	CASKSTGLSRTDTQYF	TGTGCCAGCAAATCGACAGGGCTCTCTCGCACAGATACGCAGTATTTT
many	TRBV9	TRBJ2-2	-	CASSRDVAGELFF	TGTGCCAGCAGCAGGGACGTGGCCGGGGAGCTGTTTTTT
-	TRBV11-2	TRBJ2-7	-	CASSHSKAEQYF	TGTGCCAGCAGCCACTCCAAGGCCGAGCAGTACTTC
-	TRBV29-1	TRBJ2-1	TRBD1	CSVEPGQGVSSYYNEQFF	TGCAGCGTTGAACCGGGACAGGGGGTGAGTAGCTACTACAATGAGCAGTTCTTC
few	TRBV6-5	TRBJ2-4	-	CASSYSLKGFGKNIQYF	TGTGCCAGCAGTTACTCGTTGAAGGGCTTTGGCAAAAACATTCAGTACTTC
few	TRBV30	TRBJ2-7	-	CAWGAYEQYF	TGTGCCTGGGGGGCCTACGAGCAGTACTTC
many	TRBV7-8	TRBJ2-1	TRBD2	CASSLLAGNEQFF	TGTGCCAGCAGCTTACTAGCGGGTAATGAGCAGTTCTTC
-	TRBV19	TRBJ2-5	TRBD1	CASSLIWTGAQETQYF	TGTGCCAGTAGTCTTATTTGGACAGGGGCTCAAGAGACCCAGTACTTC
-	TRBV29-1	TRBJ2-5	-	CSWDSGIGETQYF	TGCAGCTGGGATTCGGGAATAGGAGAGACCCAGTACTTC
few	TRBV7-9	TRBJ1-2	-	CASSRPPNYGYTF	TGTGCCAGCAGCCGCCCTCCTAACTATGGCTACACCTTC
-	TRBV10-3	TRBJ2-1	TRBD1	CAIRQGARNEQFF	TGTGCCATCAGGCAGGGGGCGCGGAATGAGCAGTTCTTC
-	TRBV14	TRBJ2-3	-	CASSYLLSTDTQYF	TGTGCCAGCAGCTACCTTCTTAGCACAGATACGCAGTATTTT
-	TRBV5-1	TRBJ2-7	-	CASSLASASLGYEQYF	TGCGCCAGCAGCTTGGCCTCCGCCAGTTTGGGCTACGAGCAGTACTTC
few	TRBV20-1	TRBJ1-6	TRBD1	CSARGQGVYYNSPLHF	TGCAGTGCTCGCGGACAGGGGGTTTACTATAATTCACCCCTCCACTTT
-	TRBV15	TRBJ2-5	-	CATSWFIQETQYF	TGTGCCACCAGCTGGTTCATCCAAGAGACCCAGTACTTC
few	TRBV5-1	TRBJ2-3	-	CATATGDSTDTQYF	TGCGCCACCGCGACAGGTGATAGCACAGATACGCAGTATTTT
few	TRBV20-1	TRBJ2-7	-	CSAHGGHLSEQYF	TGCAGTGCCCACGGGGGCCACCTTTCAGAGCAGTACTTC
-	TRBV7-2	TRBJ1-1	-	CASSFFTGTEAFF	TGTGCCAGCAGCTTTTTTACGGGGACTGAAGCTTTCTTT
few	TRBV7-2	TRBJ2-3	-	CASSPHQGLGTDTQYF	TGTGCCAGCAGCCCACATCAGGGATTGGGCACAGATACGCAGTATTTT
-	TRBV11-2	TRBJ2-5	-	CASTPWMTSPQETQYF	TGTGCCAGCACCCCCTGGATGACAAGCCCCCAAGAGACCCAGTACTTC
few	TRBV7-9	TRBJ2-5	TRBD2	CASRMLADGETQYF	TGTGCCAGCAGGATGCTAGCGGATGGAGAGACCCAGTACTTC
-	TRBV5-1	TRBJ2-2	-	CASSLDISENTGELFF	TGCGCCAGCAGCTTGGACATCTCCGAGAACACCGGGGAGCTGTTTTTT
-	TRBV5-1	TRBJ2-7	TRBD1	CASSFGGQGVYEQYF	TGCGCCAGCAGCTTCGGCGGACAGGGAGTCTACGAGCAGTACTTC
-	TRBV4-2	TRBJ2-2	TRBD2	CASSQGEGNTGELFF	TGTGCCAGCAGCCAGGGGGAGGGGAACACCGGGGAGCTGTTTTTT
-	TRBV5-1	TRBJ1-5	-	CASKPDFYSNQPQHF	TGCGCCAGCAAACCGGACTTTTATAGCAATCAGCCCCAGCATTTT
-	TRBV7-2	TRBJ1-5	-	CASSPDPGGIQPQHF	TGTGCCAGCAGCCCGGACCCCGGGGGGATTCAGCCCCAGCATTTT
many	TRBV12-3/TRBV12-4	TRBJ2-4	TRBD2	CASSWRGGSDIQYF	TGTGCCAGCAGTTGGCGGGGCGGGAGTGACATTCAGTACTTC
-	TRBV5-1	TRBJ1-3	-	CASSSGPTGENTIYF	TGCGCCAGCAGCTCGGGACCGACGGGAGAAAACACCATATATTTT
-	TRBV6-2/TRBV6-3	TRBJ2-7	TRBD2	CASSYPEWGTSGKYEQYF	TGTGCCAGCAGTTACCCGGAATGGGGGACTAGCGGGAAATACGAGCAGTACTTC
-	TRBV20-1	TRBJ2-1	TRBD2	CSALTSGRVPYNEQFF	TGCAGTGCTTTGACTAGCGGGAGGGTGCCCTACAATGAGCAGTTCTTC
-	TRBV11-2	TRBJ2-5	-	CASSPKPYQETQYF	TGTGCCAGCAGCCCAAAGCCCTACCAAGAGACCCAGTACTTC
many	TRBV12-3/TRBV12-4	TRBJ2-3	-	CASSLIGTDTQYF	TGTGCCAGCAGCTTAATTGGTACAGATACGCAGTATTTT
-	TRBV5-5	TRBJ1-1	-	CASSLTPIDGAFF	TGTGCCAGCAGCTTGACCCCGATTGATGGGGCTTTCTTT
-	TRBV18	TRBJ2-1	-	CASSLGAQEQFF	TGTGCCAGCTCACTGGGGGCACAAGAGCAGTTCTTC
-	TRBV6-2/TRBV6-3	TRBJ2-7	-	CASSSRQAISSYEQYF	TGTGCCAGCAGCTCGCGGCAGGCAATAAGCTCCTACGAGCAGTACTTC